The 28 T cell receptor beta chains given below trace back to one sample, sequenced in a study of CD8 T cells in Susac syndrome. Reverse transcription of about 0.45 to 1 ug RNA used random hexamers. TCRdb re-analysed the immunoSEQ multiplex PCR reads in MiXCR, keeping a single row per CDR3 protein. The sample comprises some 68,000 distinct CDR3 sequences, around 93% of which are singletons, and about 0.14% rests with the top ten. The sample taken for sequencing was CD4+ T cells from PBMCs. Receptors originate from a human donor with Susac syndrome.

The chain links TRBV4-2 to TRBJ2-1; no clear D gene. Germline CDR1 is LGHNA and CDR2 is YNFKEQ. The CDR3 sequence is 11 residues long. V was clipped by 3 bases and J by 5 bases, with 2 bases between them. This chain's CDR3 is CASSQNNEQFF. CDR3 sequence (DNA): TGTGCCAGCAGCCAGAACAATGAGCAGTTCTTC.

V gene TRBV25-1 combines with J gene TRBJ2-1; D might be TRBD1 (5 bases). Per germline, CDR1 MGHDK and CDR2 SYGVNS. Trimming shortened V by 2 bases and J by 10 bases, and 6 bases separated the two germline ends. The CDR3 length is 11 residues. The CDR3, as DNA: TGTGCCAGCAGTGAAGGGGCAGAGCAGTTCTTC. It translates to CASSEGAEQFF.

The gene calls are TRBV5-1 and TRBJ2-7; 7 bases align to TRBD2. Germline loops: CDR1 SGHRS, CDR2 YFSETQ. This CDR3 contains 14 residues. Losses at the gene ends were 3 bases for V and 5 bases for J; bases not matched to a gene: 8. CDR3 loop: CASSSTGGDHEQYF. The CDR3, as DNA: TGCGCCAGCAGCTCGACTGGGGGGGACCACGAGCAGTACTTC.

V gene TRBV20-1 combines with J gene TRBJ1-2; D possibly corresponds to TRBD1 (5 bases). Trimming pared 7 bases from V and 2 bases from J, leaving 11 bases between. Germline lookup yields CDR1 DFQATT and CDR2 SNEGSKA (reference sequence). The CDR3 loop spans 12 amino acids. The CDR3 sequence: CSVVQVNYGYTF. The CDR3 DNA reads TGCAGTGTTGTACAGGTGAACTATGGCTACACCTTC.

This CDR3 reads CASSLISGYTDTQYF. The CDR3 DNA reads as TGTGCCAGCAGCTTGATTAGCGGATACACAGATACGCAGTATTTT. The J gene is TRBJ2-3, the V gene TRBV5-6, with TRBD2 as a possible D gene (6 bases). The V end lost 1 base, the J end lost 2 bases, and 11 bases lay between the germline ends. The length of the CDR3 is 15 residues. Germline CDR1 reads SGHDT; CDR2 reads YYEEEE.

The CDR3 region is CSARDRSGGSSYNEQFF. The CDR3 DNA follows: TGCAGTGCTAGAGATCGTAGCGGGGGGTCTTCCTACAATGAGCAGTTCTTC. The chain joins TRBV20-1 to TRBJ2-1; 10 nucleotides agree with TRBD2. This CDR3 region has 17 residues. Trimming removed 0 bases from V and 1 base from J; junction bases left unmatched: 6. Looked up from germline, CDR1 is DFQATT and CDR2 is SNEGSKA (reference sequence).

The chain combines TRBV6-2 or TRBV6-3 with TRBJ1-1, with unresolved D. The ends were cut back, 10 bases at V and 4 bases at J, with 16 bases in the middle. The germline V gene encodes CDR1 MNHEY and CDR2 SVGEGT. This CDR3 contains 13 residues. The chain's CDR3 is CATIEGRTTEAFF. The DNA of the CDR3 is TGTGCCACCATCGAAGGCAGAACCACTGAAGCTTTCTTT.

The chain links TRBV20-1 to TRBJ1-2; D gene unclear. The CDR3 is made up of 12 amino acids. The germline V and J ends were trimmed by 3 bases and 2 bases, with 7 bases remaining between them. The germline gives CDR1 DFQATT, CDR2 SNEGSKA (reference sequence). The CDR3 is CSASRENYGYTF. CDR3 nucleotide sequence: TGCAGTGCTAGTAGGGAAAACTATGGCTACACCTTC.

The V gene is TRBV20-1, the J gene TRBJ2-7; D not certain. Germline loops: CDR1 DFQATT, CDR2 SNEGSKA (reference sequence). This CDR3 has 15 amino acids. V gave up 2 bases and J gave up 2 bases, with 16 bases separating them. CDR3 bases: TGCAGTGCTAGAAACGGATTCAAAAACCCCTACGAGCAGTACTTC. It is translated as CSARNGFKNPYEQYF.

The chain employs TRBV25-1 and TRBJ1-2; 7 bases line up with TRBD1. CDR3 length: 13 amino acids. J was trimmed by 5 bases and V by 10 bases; bases with no gene match: 10. Per germline, CDR1 MGHDK and CDR2 SYGVNS. The CDR3 DNA is TGTGCCACCTTGGCGACAGGGACTTATGGCTACACCTTC. Its translation is CATLATGTYGYTF.

This clonotype came up once. The chain carries TRBV6-2 or TRBV6-3 and TRBJ1-2; D is unresolved. The germline gives CDR1 MNHEY, CDR2 SVGEGT. CDR3 length: 12 amino acids. Trimming pared 8 bases from V and 8 bases from J, leaving 15 bases between. CDR3 DNA: TGTGCCAGCCGGCAGGTGGTCTTGGGCTACACCTTC. It yields the protein CASRQVVLGYTF.

The chain joins TRBV29-1 to TRBJ2-1; 8 bases line up with TRBD1. The germline CDR1 and CDR2 sequences are SQVTM and ANQGSEA. This CDR3 region has 15 residues. V gave up 5 bases and J gave up 11 bases; unmatched junction bases: 17. CDR3 coding DNA: TGCAGCGTTACGGACAGGGAAGGGCGTTCTTATAAGCAGTTCTTC. It is translated as CSVTDREGRSYKQFF.

The V gene is TRBV7-3, the J gene TRBJ2-5; D might be TRBD1 (5 bases). Germline V gene data show CDR1 as SGHTA and CDR2 as FQGTGA. This CDR3 is 13 amino acids long. Trimming removed 4 bases from V and 2 bases from J, with 8 bases in between. DNA of the CDR3: TGTGCCAGCAGCTCGCAGGGACAAGAGACCCAGTACTTC. Protein: CASSSQGQETQYF.

This chain uses TRBV5-1 with TRBJ2-3; D is unresolved. This CDR3 spans 13 amino acids. Trimming shortened V by 3 bases and J by 5 bases, and 10 bases separated the two germline ends. The germline CDR1 and CDR2 sequences are SGHRS and YFSETQ. The CDR3 DNA reads as TGCGCCAGCAGCTACGAACTGGGAGATACGCAGTATTTT. This translates into CASSYELGDTQYF. Combining the CDR3 with reference TRBV5-1 and TRBJ2-3 gives the whole variable domain KAGVTQTPRYLIKTRGQQVTLSCSPISGHRSVSWYQQTPGQGLQFLFEYFSETQRNKGNFPGRFSGRQFSNSRSEMNVSTLELGDSALYLCASSYELGDTQYFGPGTRLTVL.

The chain joins TRBV20-1 to TRBJ1-1; D uncertain. CDR3 length: 12 residues. Trimming pared 5 bases from V and 6 bases from J, leaving 13 bases between. The germline CDR1 and CDR2 sequences are DFQATT and SNEGSKA (reference sequence). The CDR3 sequence is CSASRGFAEAFF. In DNA, the CDR3 is TGCAGTGCTTCTCGGGGTTTTGCTGAAGCTTTCTTT.

This chain connects TRBV20-1 to TRBJ1-1; 7 bases map to TRBD1. Germline CDR1 reads DFQATT; CDR2 reads SNEGSKA (reference sequence). The J segment lost 0 bases and the V segment lost 5 bases, leaving 3 bases of the junction unmatched. This CDR3 is built from 13 residues. The CDR3 loop reads CSAPTGVNTEAFF. The CDR3 DNA reads TGCAGTGCTCCCACAGGGGTGAACACTGAAGCTTTCTTT.

This clonotype was found once. The J gene is TRBJ2-7, the V gene TRBV14; no firm D call. Per germline, CDR1 SGHDN and CDR2 FVKESK. This CDR3 has 13 residues. Trimming took off 4 bases at V and 3 bases at J, with 10 bases between the two ends. The CDR3 loop reads CASSRAMNYEQYF. CDR3 DNA sequence: TGTGCCAGCAGCCGAGCCATGAACTACGAGCAGTACTTC.

CDR3 in amino acids: CASSTRTFRLEANYGYTF. The CDR3 DNA sequence: TGTGCCAGCAGCACTCGGACTTTCCGCCTAGAAGCTAACTATGGCTACACCTTC. The rearrangement links TRBV7-9 to TRBJ1-2; D ambiguous. The CDR3 runs to 18 residues. Trimming cost V 5 bases and J 0 bases, with 22 bases left between them. CDR1 is SEHNR and CDR2 is FQNEAQ in the germline V gene (reference sequence). Drawing the rest from reference TRBV7-9 and TRBJ1-2, the complete variable domain is DTGVSQNPRHKITKRGQNVTFRCDPISEHNRLYWYRQTLGQGPEFLTYFQNEAQLEKSRLLSDRFSAERPKGSFSTLEIQRTEQGDSAMYLCASSTRTFRLEANYGYTFGSGTRLTVV.

CDR3 protein: CAARGGGYEQYF. CDR3 nucleotides: TGTGCCGCCCGAGGGGGAGGCTACGAGCAGTACTTC. The gene calls are TRBV30 and TRBJ2-7, with D perhaps given as TRBD1 or TRBD2 (6 bases each). CDR3 length equals 12 residues. Germline CDR1 and CDR2: GTSNPN and SVGIG (reference sequence). The V end lost 8 bases, the J end lost 3 bases, and 14 bases lay between the germline ends.

This chain links TRBV6-5 with TRBJ1-2; 7 bases agree with TRBD1. The junction had 8 bases not matched to a gene; V was cut back by 8 bases and J by 5 bases. Germline CDR1 and CDR2: MNHEY and SVGAGI. The CDR3 runs 13 residues. DNA of the CDR3: TGTGCCAGCGCGAGGGACAGCGTTTATGGCTACACCTTC. Translation gives CASARDSVYGYTF.

The rearrangement links TRBV6-5 to TRBJ2-7, with 7 nucleotides matching TRBD2. Losses at the gene ends were 4 bases for V and 2 bases for J; bases not matched to a gene: 14. The CDR3 consists of 17 residues. Looked up from germline, CDR1 is MNHEY and CDR2 is SVGAGI. CDR3 sequence (DNA): TGTGCCAGCAGTTCGACCTCTAAGGGAGGGAACCCCTACGAGCAGTACTTC. It translates to CASSSTSKGGNPYEQYF.

This chain links TRBV28 with TRBJ2-1; 14 positions match TRBD2. With 3 bases clipped from V and 0 bases from J, the junction kept 7 bases outside the gene matches. The germline V gene encodes CDR1 MDHEN and CDR2 SYDVKM. The CDR3 totals 19 residues. CDR3 loop: CASSFPGLAGVSSYNEQFF. CDR3 nucleotide sequence: TGTGCCAGCAGTTTCCCGGGACTAGCGGGGGTGAGCTCCTACAATGAGCAGTTCTTC.

This clonotype was detected only once. The chain employs TRBV7-2 and TRBJ2-3; 8 nucleotides line up with TRBD2. Germline V gene data show CDR1 as SGHTA and CDR2 as FQGNSA. This CDR3 is built from 16 residues. V shed 2 bases and J 4 bases; nucleotides not matched to a gene: 8. CDR3 region: CASSLRGAGGADTQYF. CDR3 DNA: TGTGCCAGCAGCTTAAGAGGGGCGGGGGGCGCAGATACGCAGTATTTT.

The J gene is TRBJ2-3, the V gene TRBV18; 11 bases map to TRBD2. CDR1 KGHSH and CDR2 LQKENI come from the germline V gene. J was trimmed by 3 bases and V by 3 bases; bases with no gene match: 14. This CDR3 region has 19 residues. Written as DNA, the CDR3 is TGTGCCAGCTCACCGGGACTAGCGGCGACCGGCGGCCAAACAGATACGCAGTATTTT. Protein: CASSPGLAATGGQTDTQYF.

The CDR3 coding sequence is TGCGCCAGCAGCTCCGGTGGGGTAGAGACCCAGTACTTC. As protein: CASSSGGVETQYF. V and J are TRBV5-1 and TRBJ2-5; no definite D call. CDR1 is SGHRS and CDR2 is YFSETQ in the germline V gene. The CDR3 loop spans 13 amino acids. V dropped 3 bases and J dropped 4 bases, with 10 bases sitting between them.

This chain links TRBV6-4 with TRBJ1-5; 9 bases fit TRBD1. Trimming cost V 8 bases and J 6 bases; bases outside gene matches: 20. This CDR3 contains 18 residues. Germline CDR1 is MRHNA and CDR2 is SNTAGT. As DNA, the CDR3 is TGTGCCAGCGGGGTTCTACAGGGGGCGTTTAACCCACCTCAGCCCCAGCATTTT. This gives the protein CASGVLQGAFNPPQPQHF.

V and J are TRBV28 and TRBJ1-2; no reliable D call. CDR3 size: 11 residues. V was cut by 6 bases and J by 9 bases, with 11 bases left in between. CDR1 is MDHEN, CDR2 SYDVKM, per germline. CDR3 protein: CASRDLSRYTF. The CDR3 DNA follows: TGTGCCAGCAGGGACCTGTCCCGCTACACCTTC.

J is TRBJ2-1 and V is TRBV18; perhaps TRBD2 as D (6 bases). The CDR3 extends over 13 amino acids. Germline CDR1 and CDR2: KGHSH and LQKENI. V was pared by 1 base and J by 9 bases, with 10 bases between. CDR3: CASSPQGRSEQFF. The DNA for the CDR3 is TGTGCCAGCTCACCACAGGGGAGGAGTGAGCAGTTCTTC.